This note documents a single T cell receptor beta chain sequence. Produced via immunoSEQ multiplex PCR; TCRdb's table is partial and in-frame only. This table holds tens of thousands of clones, about 93% found once. The CDR3 is 15 residues long. V lost 5 bases and J lost 4; bases outside the gene matches: 10. Per germline, CDR1 SEHNR and CDR2 FQNEAQ (reference sequence). Input material: PBMCs. The chain couples TRBV7-9 to TRBJ2-7; the match to TRBD2 covers 8 bases. The receptor was isolated from a man aged 40-49 years with rheumatoid arthritis. Written as DNA, the CDR3 is TGTGCCAGCAGCCCCTCGGGTAGCGGGACTTACGAGCAGTACTTC. Its protein is CASSPSGSGTYEQYF.